The sample holds many counts of the clone carrying this T cell receptor (beta chain). The antigen is undetermined. The sample originates from a study of molecular identifiers for immune sequencing clone quantification. The study's findings and limits: Clonotypes surpassing 20 RNA copies contained over 99% of effector molecules, versus under 1% in naive cells. Spiked TCR RNA from one Jurkat cell reportedly showed up when mixed among 850,000 to 1,000,000 naive cells.

Each CDR3 protein is one row after TCRdb ran MiXCR on the PCR reads. The sample holds approximately 590,000 distinct CDR3 sequences, around 25% seen once. Sorting defined naive CD8 T cells as CD8+CD4-CCR7+CD45RA+. The germline V and J ends were trimmed by 4 bases and 4 bases, with 14 bases remaining between them. This CDR3 is built from 14 residues. CDR1 and CDR2 (germline): MNHEY, SVGAGI. The V call is TRBV6-5, the J call TRBJ2-7, with a tentative D call TRBD2 (5 bases). The TCR originated in a human donor in good health. Some libraries in this study had Jurkat cell RNA spiked in. Sequencing was performed on naive CD8+ T cells from blood, with Jurkat cell RNA spiked in. Subset of the sample: FACS-sorted CD8+CD4-CCR7+CD45RA+ naive T cells. The CDR3 sequence: CASSFPRSGYEQYF. CDR3 in DNA: TGTGCCAGCAGTTTCCCTCGTTCGGGGTACGAGCAGTACTTC.